This TCR beta chain stems from a study of PD-1 and CTLA-4 blockade in melanoma. The length of the CDR3 is 16 residues. Deletions cut 1 base from V and 2 bases from J, with 12 bases between. Germline V gene lookup returns CDR1 SGHAT and CDR2 FQDESV (reference sequence). Clones were read by immunoSEQ multiplex PCR, and TCRdb kept only the in-frame ones, dropping some. The table includes almost 30,000 clones, roughly nine tenths detected once. This rearrangement joins TRBV11-1 to TRBJ2-1; tentative D call: TRBD2 (5 bases). The sequence was obtained from a human donor with melanoma. The specimen was CD8+ T cells from peripheral blood, collected before anti-PD-1 treatment. CDR3 protein: CASSLELGVTYNEQFF. The DNA of the CDR3 is TGTGCCAGCAGCTTAGAACTGGGAGTGACCTACAATGAGCAGTTCTTC.